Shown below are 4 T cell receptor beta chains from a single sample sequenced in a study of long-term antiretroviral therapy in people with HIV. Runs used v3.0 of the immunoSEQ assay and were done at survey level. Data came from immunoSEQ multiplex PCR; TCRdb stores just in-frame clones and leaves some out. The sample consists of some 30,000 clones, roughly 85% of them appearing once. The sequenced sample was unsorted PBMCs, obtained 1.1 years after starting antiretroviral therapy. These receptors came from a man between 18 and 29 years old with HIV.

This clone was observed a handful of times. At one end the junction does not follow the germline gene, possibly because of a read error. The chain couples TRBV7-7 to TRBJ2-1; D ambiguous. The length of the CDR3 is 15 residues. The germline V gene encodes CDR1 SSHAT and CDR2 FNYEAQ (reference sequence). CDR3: CASSFDGSTYNEQFF. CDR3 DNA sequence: TGTGCTAGCAGCTTCGACGGGTCAACCTACAATGAGCAGTTCTTC.

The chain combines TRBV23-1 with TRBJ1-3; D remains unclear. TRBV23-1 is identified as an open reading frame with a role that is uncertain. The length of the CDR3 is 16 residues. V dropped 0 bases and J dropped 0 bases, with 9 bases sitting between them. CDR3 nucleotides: TGCGCCAGCAGTCAATCGTGTGTCCGCTCTGGAAACACCATATATTTT. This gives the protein CASSQSCVRSGNTIYF.

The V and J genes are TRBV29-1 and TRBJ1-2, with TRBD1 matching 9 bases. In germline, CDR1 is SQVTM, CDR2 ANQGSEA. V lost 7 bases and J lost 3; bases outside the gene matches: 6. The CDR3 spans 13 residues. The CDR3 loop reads CSGYRDRDYGYTF. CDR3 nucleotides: TGCAGCGGATACCGGGACAGGGACTATGGCTACACCTTC.

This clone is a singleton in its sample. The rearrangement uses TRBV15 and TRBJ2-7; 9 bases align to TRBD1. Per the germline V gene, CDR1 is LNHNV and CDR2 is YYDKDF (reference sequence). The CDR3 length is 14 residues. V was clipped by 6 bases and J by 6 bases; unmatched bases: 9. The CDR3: CATSRTGELVEQYF. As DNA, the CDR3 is TGTGCCACCAGTAGGACAGGGGAATTAGTCGAGCAGTACTTC.